These 31 T cell receptor beta chains were sequenced from one sample in a study of shared T cell receptors in the human thymus. Clones were read by immunoSEQ multiplex PCR, and TCRdb kept only the in-frame ones, dropping some. The sample contains 700,000 or so clones, 70% to 90% of which appear only once. This sample also belongs to another study, concerning human thymus T cells.

The source material was thymocytes. The receptor source for this set is a girl under two years old with a congenital heart defect.

The V call is TRBV2, the J call TRBJ2-2; TRBD1 matches 9 bases. Looked up from germline, CDR1 is SNHLY and CDR2 is FYNNEI. The V gene end was trimmed by 5 bases and the J gene end by 8 bases; junction bases not matched to a gene: 12. CDR3 size: 16 residues. CDR3: CASSPAGTGSRGELFF. Here the CDR3 DNA reads TGTGCCAGCAGTCCCGCCGGGACAGGGTCGAGGGGGGAGCTGTTTTTT.

The gene calls are TRBV15 and TRBJ1-1; 10 bases agree with TRBD1. CDR1 is LNHNV and CDR2 is YYDKDF in the germline V gene (reference sequence). The CDR3 loop spans 15 amino acids. Trimming at V came to 7 bases and at J to 2 bases, leaving 7 bases not matched to a gene. CDR3 sequence reads: CATNARQGANTEAFF. CDR3 nucleotide sequence: TGTGCCACCAACGCCCGACAGGGGGCAAACACTGAAGCTTTCTTT.

The V call is TRBV27, the J call TRBJ2-7, with D perhaps TRBD1 (5 bases). This CDR3 is built from 11 residues. The V end lost 3 bases, the J end lost 9 bases, and 9 bases lay between the germline ends. Per the germline V gene, CDR1 is MNHEY and CDR2 is SMNVEV (reference sequence). CDR3 sequence reads: CASSFWGRQYF. The CDR3 bases are TGTGCCAGCAGTTTTTGGGGCAGGCAGTACTTC.

The chain carries TRBV14 and TRBJ2-1; 7 bases line up with TRBD1. CDR1 and CDR2 (germline): SGHDN, FVKESK. CDR3 length: 18 amino acids. V shed 4 bases, J shed 5 bases, and the junction held 17 bases outside the gene matches. The CDR3 protein is CASSPHPQLAGGHNEQFF. CDR3 nucleotides: TGTGCCAGCAGCCCGCATCCCCAATTGGCAGGGGGTCACAATGAGCAGTTCTTC.

J is TRBJ2-4 and V is TRBV7-9; perhaps TRBD2 as D (5 bases). Trimming took 7 bases from V and 4 from J, leaving 17 bases between them. From germline, CDR1 is SEHNR and CDR2 FQNEAQ (reference sequence). The CDR3 consists of 15 residues. The DNA of the CDR3 is TGTGCCAGCACCCCTTTCTGGACGGGGAAAAACATTCAGTACTTC. This translates into CASTPFWTGKNIQYF.

V and J are TRBV27 and TRBJ2-7; 9 bases align to TRBD1. Germline loops: CDR1 MNHEY, CDR2 SMNVEV (reference sequence). V lost 5 bases to trimming and J lost 2 bases; unmatched junction nucleotides: 4. The CDR3 consists of 14 residues. The CDR3 DNA sequence: TGTGCCAGCAGTCACAGGGGGCCGCCCTACGAGCAGTACTTC. Its protein product is CASSHRGPPYEQYF.

This chain uses TRBV4-1 with TRBJ1-4, with a tentative D call TRBD1 (6 bases). Per the germline V gene, CDR1 is MGHRA and CDR2 is YSYEKL. V was pared by 0 bases and J by 11 bases, with 28 bases between. This CDR3 is built from 19 residues. The CDR3 sequence is CASSQDLGVGAGERGKLFF. The CDR3 coding sequence is TGCGCCAGCAGCCAAGATCTAGGGGTGGGGGCCGGGGAAAGGGGGAAACTGTTTTTT.

This chain joins TRBV5-1 and TRBJ1-3; 9 nucleotides line up with TRBD1. CDR3 length: 21 residues. The V segment lost 3 bases and the J segment 2 bases; nucleotides outside the gene matches: 21. CDR1 and CDR2 from the germline V gene are SGHRS and YFSETQ. CDR3 sequence: CASSSNLQKDRGLLTGNTIYF. Here the CDR3 DNA reads TGCGCCAGCAGCTCCAACCTACAAAAGGACAGGGGTTTGTTAACTGGAAACACCATATATTTT. Based on the CDR3 plus reference TRBV5-1 and TRBJ1-3, the full variable domain is KAGVTQTPRYLIKTRGQQVTLSCSPISGHRSVSWYQQTPGQGLQFLFEYFSETQRNKGNFPGRFSGRQFSNSRSEMNVSTLELGDSALYLCASSSNLQKDRGLLTGNTIYFGEGSWLTVV.

The chain recombines TRBV6-6 with TRBJ1-2; TRBD1 matches 8 bases. The CDR3 runs to 13 residues. Trimming cost V 5 bases and J 6 bases; bases outside gene matches: 5. Per the germline V gene, CDR1 is MNHNY and CDR2 is SVGAGI (reference sequence). The CDR3 region is CASSIQGGDGYTF. CDR3 sequence (DNA): TGTGCCAGCAGTATACAGGGGGGGGATGGCTACACCTTC.

The chain links TRBV27 to TRBJ1-2, with 7 bases matching TRBD1. CDR1 is MNHEY, CDR2 SMNVEV, per germline (reference sequence). The CDR3 has 14 amino acids. After removal of 3 bases from V and 3 bases from J, the junction contained 4 bases not matched to a gene. In nucleotides, the CDR3 is TGTGCCAGCAGTTTTTGGGGGACAGACTATGGCTACACCTTC. The encoded protein is CASSFWGTDYGYTF.

This clone showed up just once. The V gene is TRBV11-2, the J gene TRBJ2-1; no firm D call. The germline gives CDR1 SGHAT, CDR2 FQNNGV. The CDR3 runs to 14 residues. V lost 3 bases to trimming and J lost 0 bases, with 6 bases between them. CDR3 nucleotide sequence: TGTGCCAGCAGCTTTTCTCGCTCCTACAATGAGCAGTTCTTC. Its translation is CASSFSRSYNEQFF.

The chain carries TRBV19 and TRBJ1-2; TRBD1 is a possible D gene (5 bases). V was cut by 4 bases and J by 7 bases, with 34 bases left in between. CDR3 size: 20 residues. The germline V gene has CDR1 LNHDA and CDR2 SQIVND (reference sequence). CDR3 DNA sequence: TGTGCCAGTAGTACTTCCCCGACCACGACAGACCTGGTCGAGTGGGGTGGCTACACCTTC. Its protein product is CASSTSPTTTDLVEWGGYTF.

This clone has only one observation. This rearrangement joins TRBV19 to TRBJ1-5, with D possibly matching TRBD1 (6 bases). This CDR3 is built from 14 residues. With 7 bases removed from V and 6 bases from J, the gap between germline ends came to 16 bases. The germline V gene has CDR1 LNHDA and CDR2 SQIVND (reference sequence). The CDR3 reads CASKWGQSGQPQHF. The CDR3 coding sequence is TGTGCCAGTAAGTGGGGGCAGTCGGGTCAGCCCCAGCATTTT.

V is TRBV15 and J is TRBJ1-2, with D possibly matching TRBD1 (5 bases). Germline CDR1 and CDR2: LNHNV and YYDKDF (reference sequence). V lost 0 bases and J 6 bases, leaving 14 bases between the germline ends. This CDR3 has 15 amino acids. CDR3 loop: CATSRDRGTLNGYTF. CDR3 sequence (DNA): TGTGCCACCAGCAGAGATCGGGGGACGCTCAATGGCTACACCTTC.

The rearrangement uses TRBV2 and TRBJ1-3; D is unclear. Between the trimmed V and J ends, which lost 2 bases and 0 bases, there was a span of 17 bases. This CDR3 region has 18 residues. Germline CDR1 is SNHLY and CDR2 is FYNNEI. The CDR3 reads CASSETVLSATSGNTIYF. CDR3 sequence (DNA): TGTGCCAGCAGTGAAACTGTCCTGTCTGCAACCTCTGGAAACACCATATATTTT.

The rearrangement joins TRBV4-1 to TRBJ1-4; possible D gene TRBD1, 6 bases. V gave up 4 bases and J gave up 5 bases, with 17 bases separating them. CDR1 is MGHRA and CDR2 is YSYEKL in the germline V gene. This CDR3 comprises 16 residues. In DNA, the CDR3 is TGCGCCAGCAGCCCAAAATTGACAGGCCTAAATGAAAAACTGTTTTTT. It encodes CASSPKLTGLNEKLFF.

For the CDR3, the DNA is TGTGCCAGCGCGCGTCCGACCTACAATGAGCAGTTCTTC. This codes for CASARPTYNEQFF. This chain connects TRBV6-1 to TRBJ2-1; D is unresolved. Looked up from germline, CDR1 is MNHNS and CDR2 is SASEGT. This CDR3 spans 13 amino acids. V lost 8 bases, J lost 2 bases, and 10 bases lay in between.

The V gene is TRBV15, the J gene TRBJ2-7, with 16 bases identical to TRBD2. The J segment lost 9 bases and the V segment lost 5 bases, leaving 13 bases of the junction unmatched. Germline V gene sequence: CDR1 LNHNV, CDR2 YYDKDF (reference sequence). This CDR3 is built from 17 residues. The CDR3 DNA sequence: TGTGCCACCAGCGCAACCGGGACTAGCGGGGGGGCCAGTACGCAGTACTTC. This translates into CATSATGTSGGASTQYF.

CDR3 nucleotides: TGTGCCAGCAGCTTAGTTTCCCCGACCGAGGACAGGAAGAACACTGAAGCTTTCTTT. This codes for CASSLVSPTEDRKNTEAFF. The chain joins TRBV7-9 to TRBJ1-1; 7 bases are shared with TRBD1. J gave up 1 base and V 1 base, and 15 bases lay outside the gene matches. CDR1 and CDR2 (germline): SEHNR, FQNEAQ (reference sequence). The CDR3 is 19 residues long.

V usage is TRBV27 and J usage is TRBJ1-1; D gene ambiguous. CDR1 is MNHEY and CDR2 is SMNVEV in the germline V gene (reference sequence). The CDR3 has 16 residues. V was shortened by 3 bases and J by 0 bases, with 14 bases between the two germline ends. The CDR3: CASSLTLMRMNTEAFF. CDR3 bases: TGTGCCAGCAGTTTGACTCTCATGCGGATGAACACTGAAGCTTTCTTT.

There are a few counts of this clone. The V gene is TRBV10-3, the J gene TRBJ2-7, with TRBD1 matching 8 bases. The CDR3 runs to 13 residues. Unmatched junction bases numbered 6, after V lost 7 bases and J lost 4 bases. Germline V gene sequence: CDR1 ENHRY, CDR2 SYGVKD. The DNA of the CDR3 is TGTGCCATCACCCGGGACAGGAGTTACGAGCAGTACTTC. Protein sequence: CAITRDRSYEQYF.

This chain joins TRBV7-9 and TRBJ1-6; no reliable D call. The CDR3 is made up of 18 amino acids. V lost 4 bases, J lost 9 bases, and 25 bases lay in between. The germline V gene has CDR1 SEHNR and CDR2 FQNEAQ (reference sequence). CDR3 bases: TGTGCCAGCAGCTCGACCTCGGGAGGACCCGCGGTATGTTCACCCCTCCACTTT. This translates into CASSSTSGGPAVCSPLHF.

The rearrangement joins TRBV27 to TRBJ2-2, with 10 positions matching TRBD1. Germline CDR1 MNHEY, CDR2 SMNVEV (reference sequence). The ends lost 3 bases at V and 4 bases at J; junction bases unmatched: 5. This CDR3 has 16 amino acids. Here the CDR3 reads CASSFGTGAGTGELFF. CDR3 DNA: TGTGCCAGCAGTTTTGGGACAGGGGCAGGCACCGGGGAGCTGTTTTTT.

The chain is built from TRBV6-5 and TRBJ2-7; D remains ambiguous. This CDR3 spans 15 amino acids. Trimming pared 5 bases from V and 3 bases from J, leaving 17 bases between. The V gene's germline CDR1 is MNHEY and CDR2 SVGAGI. The CDR3 region is CASSGPWADHYEQYF. The CDR3 region has the DNA TGTGCCAGCAGTGGCCCGTGGGCAGACCACTACGAGCAGTACTTC.

This clone was seen more than once but under ten times. This sequence joins TRBV19 and TRBJ2-5, with D unresolved. This CDR3 is built from 12 residues. Germline assignment: CDR1 LNHDA and CDR2 SQIVND (reference sequence). Between the trimmed V and J ends, which lost 5 bases and 4 bases, there was a span of 8 bases. This chain's CDR3 is CASSSSGETQYF. CDR3 bases: TGTGCCAGTAGTTCTTCGGGAGAGACCCAGTACTTC.

In this sample, this clone turned up a few times. The rearrangement uses TRBV28 and TRBJ2-2; possible D gene TRBD2, 6 bases. V shed 2 bases and J shed 1 base, with 8 bases lying between them. The CDR3 runs to 15 residues. Germline V CDR1 and CDR2: MDHEN, SYDVKM. CDR3 loop: CASSLGGMNTGELFF. DNA of the CDR3: TGTGCCAGCAGTTTAGGCGGGATGAACACCGGGGAGCTGTTTTTT.

The chain uses TRBV6-1 and TRBJ2-1; TRBD1 matches at 10 bases. This CDR3 has 13 amino acids. Germline V gene lookup returns CDR1 MNHNS and CDR2 SASEGT. Trimming at V came to 4 bases and at J to 14 bases, leaving 8 bases not matched to a gene. CDR3 region: CASSALSGTGEFF. Here the CDR3 DNA reads TGTGCCAGCAGTGCCTTATCCGGGACAGGGGAGTTCTTC.

The V and J genes are TRBV5-8 and TRBJ1-4; a possible D gene is TRBD1 (5 bases). Germline lookup yields CDR1 SGHTS and CDR2 YDEGEE. The V end was cut by 0 bases, the J end by 13 bases, with 16 bases between. The CDR3 has 14 residues. The CDR3 sequence: CASSLVPSGGGLFF. The CDR3 coding sequence is TGTGCCAGCAGCTTGGTGCCGTCCGGCGGGGGACTGTTTTTT.

V usage is TRBV7-2 and J usage is TRBJ2-6; D possibly corresponds to TRBD1 (6 bases). The CDR3 spans 15 residues. V lost 5 bases and J lost 1, with 9 bases in between. Germline V lookup: CDR1 SGHTA, CDR2 FQGNSA. CDR3 residues: CASSLTGSGANVLTF. CDR3 nucleotide sequence: TGTGCCAGCAGCCTTACAGGGTCTGGGGCCAACGTCCTGACTTTC.

V usage is TRBV10-3 and J usage is TRBJ1-1, with 7 bases lining up with TRBD1. The V and J ends lost 5 bases and 7 bases, in that order; junction bases with no gene match: 19. CDR3 length equals 17 residues. The V gene's germline CDR1 is ENHRY and CDR2 SYGVKD. The CDR3 DNA sequence: TGTGCCATCAGTAGCCCTGATATACTGGGACAGCATTTTGAAGCTTTCTTT. Translating it yields CAISSPDILGQHFEAFF.

This clone was observed once. The chain employs TRBV7-2 and TRBJ2-4; 9 bases map to TRBD1. With V trimmed by 7 bases and J by 0 bases, 7 bases remained unmatched. Germline lookup yields CDR1 SGHTA and CDR2 FQGNSA. The CDR3 has 16 amino acids. The CDR3 region has the DNA TGTGCCAGCACCACAGGGGGCTGGCTAGCCAAAAACATTCAGTACTTC. Amino acids: CASTTGGWLAKNIQYF. Using reference TRBV7-2 and TRBJ2-4 for the parts outside the CDR3, the full variable domain is GAGVSQSPSNKVTEKGKDVELRCDPISGHTALYWYRQSLGQGLEFLIYFQGNSAPDKSGLPSDRFSAERTGGSVSTLTIQRTQQEDSAVYLCASTTGGWLAKNIQYFGAGTRLSVL.